This T cell receptor beta chain came from a study of blood T cells in healthy people across ages. Broader study findings: Long-lived donors exceeded aged donors in naive CD4+ cells and diversity. The authors considered diversity estimates from one million T cells to be underestimates.

Primers used in a second PCR of roughly 6 to 11 cycles were a sample-barcoded 5' primer and a J-beta primer mix. A single record per CDR3 protein comes from TCRdb applying MiXCR to the 5' RACE reads. The table records about 1.4 million distinct CDR3 sequences, approximately 59% of them present only once. This clonotype was seen only a few times. The target antigen is unknown. Mismatch with germline at one junction end may stem from a read error. This CDR3 region has 13 residues. Germline V gives CDR1 SSHAT, CDR2 FNYEAQ (reference sequence). This TCR was sampled from a man aged 18 to 35 in good health. Sequencing was carried out using blood. V usage is TRBV7-7 and J usage is TRBJ2-7; possible D gene TRBD1, 5 bases. The better agreement between TRBJ2-5 and the DNA end casts doubt on the J call. The chain's CDR3 is CASSDSPAETQYF. Here the CDR3 DNA reads TGTGCTAGCAGCGACAGTCCAGCGGAGACCCAGTACTTC.